The rows below give T cell receptor beta chains drawn from one sample of a study of blood T cell repertoires in COVID-19. Profiling relied on immunoSEQ multiplex PCR, and the TCRdb table lists in-frame clones only, not all of them. The sample contains 13,000 or so clones, about 75% of which appear only once. The sample was peripheral blood. These receptors were obtained from a woman of 80 years or more with acute or convalescent COVID-19. Both conserved end residues are part of each CDR3. Fields, in order: V gene, clone size, J gene, D gene, CDR3 protein, CDR3 DNA. A D gene is named only where the DNA matches it firmly. Only part of the rows carry a size: once, few, many, or a class if the clone is expanded.

v_call: TRBV28
clone_size: -
j_call: TRBJ2-1
d_call: TRBD2
cdr3_aa: CASSLLAGGRAQFNEQFF
cdr3_nt: TGTGCCAGCAGTTTATTGGCGGGGGGGAGGGCCCAATTCAATGAGCAGTTCTTC

v_call: TRBV18
clone_size: -
j_call: TRBJ2-7
d_call: TRBD1
cdr3_aa: CASSPPGTGYEQYF
cdr3_nt: TGTGCCAGCTCACCACCGGGGACAGGTTACGAGCAGTACTTC

v_call: TRBV7-9
clone_size: -
j_call: TRBJ2-7
d_call: -
cdr3_aa: CASSLGSRGRSYEQYF
cdr3_nt: TGTGCCAGCAGCTTAGGTAGCAGGGGGAGGTCCTACGAGCAGTACTTC

v_call: TRBV4-2
clone_size: -
j_call: TRBJ2-1
d_call: TRBD2
cdr3_aa: CASSQDTRGGRYEQFF
cdr3_nt: TGTGCCAGCAGCCAAGATACCCGGGGGGGCCGCTATGAGCAGTTCTTC

v_call: TRBV3-1/TRBV3-2
clone_size: few
j_call: TRBJ2-3
d_call: TRBD2
cdr3_aa: CASSQVGGGPSTDTQYF
cdr3_nt: TGTGCCAGCAGCCAAGTCGGCGGGGGGCCCAGCACAGATACGCAGTATTTT

v_call: TRBV20-1
clone_size: -
j_call: TRBJ2-7
d_call: TRBD2
cdr3_aa: CSASSGGHYEQYF
cdr3_nt: TGCAGTGCTAGTTCGGGAGGGCACTACGAGCAGTACTTC

v_call: TRBV5-6
clone_size: few
j_call: TRBJ2-7
d_call: -
cdr3_aa: CASSVHWRPYEQYF
cdr3_nt: TGTGCCAGCAGCGTCCATTGGAGACCCTACGAGCAGTACTTC

v_call: TRBV5-4
clone_size: -
j_call: TRBJ1-1
d_call: TRBD1
cdr3_aa: CASSLGGQGDTEAFF
cdr3_nt: TGTGCCAGCAGCTTGGGGGGGCAGGGGGACACTGAAGCTTTCTTT

v_call: TRBV18
clone_size: -
j_call: TRBJ1-2
d_call: -
cdr3_aa: CASSPLRNRDYGYTF
cdr3_nt: TGTGCCAGCTCACCACTCCGAAACAGGGACTATGGCTACACCTTC

v_call: TRBV7-2
clone_size: -
j_call: TRBJ2-3
d_call: -
cdr3_aa: CASSSGIGGWVDTQYF
cdr3_nt: TGTGCCAGCAGCTCCGGTATTGGAGGGTGGGTCGATACGCAGTATTTT

v_call: TRBV11-2
clone_size: few
j_call: TRBJ2-5
d_call: -
cdr3_aa: CASSSPRETQYF
cdr3_nt: TGTGCCAGCAGCTCCCCGAGAGAGACCCAGTACTTC

v_call: TRBV14
clone_size: -
j_call: TRBJ2-5
d_call: TRBD2
cdr3_aa: CASSYLVGAGGQETQYF
cdr3_nt: TGTGCCAGCAGCTACCTCGTGGGAGCGGGGGGCCAAGAGACCCAGTACTTC

v_call: TRBV18
clone_size: -
j_call: TRBJ2-1
d_call: TRBD1
cdr3_aa: CASSPNDRGTYNEQFF
cdr3_nt: TGTGCCAGCTCACCGAACGACAGGGGGACGTACAATGAGCAGTTCTTC

v_call: TRBV7-2
clone_size: -
j_call: TRBJ2-1
d_call: TRBD2
cdr3_aa: CASSPLLAGGPYNEQFF
cdr3_nt: TGTGCCAGCAGCCCTTTGCTAGCGGGGGGGCCCTACAATGAGCAGTTCTTC

v_call: TRBV28
clone_size: -
j_call: TRBJ1-2
d_call: TRBD1
cdr3_aa: CASSSQGRLGYGYTF
cdr3_nt: TGTGCCAGCAGTTCACAGGGGAGACTGGGGTATGGCTACACCTTC

v_call: TRBV4-1
clone_size: few
j_call: TRBJ1-2
d_call: TRBD1
cdr3_aa: CASSQAQGLGYGYTF
cdr3_nt: TGCGCCAGCAGCCAAGCACAGGGGCTCGGCTATGGCTACACCTTC

v_call: TRBV10-3
clone_size: -
j_call: TRBJ1-5
d_call: -
cdr3_aa: CAISAGREPGQPQHF
cdr3_nt: TGTGCCATCAGTGCGGGCAGGGAACCAGGTCAGCCCCAGCATTTT

v_call: TRBV20-1
clone_size: -
j_call: TRBJ2-5
d_call: -
cdr3_aa: CSASPAMGGRETQYF
cdr3_nt: TGCAGTGCTAGTCCCGCCATGGGTGGGCGAGAGACCCAGTACTTC

v_call: TRBV18
clone_size: -
j_call: TRBJ1-2
d_call: TRBD1
cdr3_aa: CASSPNRGLLNYGYTF
cdr3_nt: TGTGCCAGCTCACCAAACAGGGGGCTATTGAACTATGGCTACACCTTC

v_call: TRBV5-1
clone_size: -
j_call: TRBJ1-2
d_call: -
cdr3_aa: CASSDPGRVEGYTF
cdr3_nt: TGCGCCAGCAGCGACCCGGGCAGGGTGGAAGGCTACACCTTC

v_call: TRBV19
clone_size: -
j_call: TRBJ2-1
d_call: TRBD2
cdr3_aa: CASSIDRAGFYNEQFF
cdr3_nt: TGTGCCAGTAGTATAGACCGAGCGGGGTTCTACAATGAGCAGTTCTTC

v_call: TRBV18
clone_size: -
j_call: TRBJ2-1
d_call: -
cdr3_aa: CASSPRHGISYNEQFF
cdr3_nt: TGTGCCAGCTCACCCCGGCACGGGATATCCTACAATGAGCAGTTCTTC

v_call: TRBV5-1
clone_size: -
j_call: TRBJ2-3
d_call: TRBD1
cdr3_aa: CASSLDGQGVADTQYF
cdr3_nt: TGCGCCAGCAGCTTGGACGGACAGGGGGTGGCAGATACGCAGTATTTT

v_call: TRBV18
clone_size: -
j_call: TRBJ1-1
d_call: -
cdr3_aa: CASSPGQTTNTEAFF
cdr3_nt: TGTGCCAGCTCACCGGGTCAAACTACGAACACTGAAGCTTTCTTT

v_call: TRBV19
clone_size: -
j_call: TRBJ1-6
d_call: -
cdr3_aa: CASSISRGWDSPLHF
cdr3_nt: TGTGCCAGTAGTATATCAAGGGGGTGGGATTCACCCCTCCACTTT

v_call: TRBV19
clone_size: medium-sized
j_call: TRBJ2-1
d_call: -
cdr3_aa: CASSILPGAYNEQFF
cdr3_nt: TGTGCCAGTAGTATCCTACCAGGGGCCTACAATGAGCAGTTCTTC

v_call: TRBV10-3
clone_size: -
j_call: TRBJ1-5
d_call: -
cdr3_aa: CAISEDGTQPQHF
cdr3_nt: TGTGCCATCAGTGAGGACGGGACACAGCCCCAGCATTTT

v_call: TRBV29-1
clone_size: -
j_call: TRBJ1-2
d_call: TRBD1
cdr3_aa: CSVDRQGTGYTF
cdr3_nt: TGCAGCGTTGATAGACAGGGGACCGGCTACACCTTC

v_call: TRBV15
clone_size: -
j_call: TRBJ1-1
d_call: -
cdr3_aa: CATSRDIGGNTEAFF
cdr3_nt: TGTGCCACCAGCAGAGATATTGGAGGGAACACTGAAGCTTTCTTT